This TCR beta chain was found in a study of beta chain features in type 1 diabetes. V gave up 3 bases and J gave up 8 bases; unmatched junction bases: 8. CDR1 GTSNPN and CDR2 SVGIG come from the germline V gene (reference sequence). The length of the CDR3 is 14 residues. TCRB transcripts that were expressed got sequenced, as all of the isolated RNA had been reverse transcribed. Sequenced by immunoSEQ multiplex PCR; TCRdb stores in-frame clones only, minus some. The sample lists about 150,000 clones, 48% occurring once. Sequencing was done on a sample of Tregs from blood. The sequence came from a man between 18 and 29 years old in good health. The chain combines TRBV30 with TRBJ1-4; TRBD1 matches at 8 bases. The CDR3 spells CAWSHRGRNEKLFF. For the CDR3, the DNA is TGTGCCTGGAGCCACAGGGGGAGGAACGAAAAACTGTTTTTT. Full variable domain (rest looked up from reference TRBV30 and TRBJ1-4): SQTIHQWPATLVQPVGSPLSLECTVEGTSNPNLYWYRQAAGRGLQLLFYSVGIGQISSEVPQNLSASRPQDRQFILSSKKLLLSDSGFYLCAWSHRGRNEKLFFGSGTQLSVL.